Sequencing of this TCR beta chain was carried out in a study of Graves' ophthalmopathy and Graves' hyperthyroidism. Turning to the study itself: Calling hyperthyroidism stable required that no ophthalmopathy show up within 18 months of follow-up.

Study findings and constraints: Blood samples also showed most expanded thyroid clonotypes exceeding 0.001 frequency. In predicting ophthalmopathy progression, the model reached 65% to 71% sensitivity and 72.22% specificity.

Ten or more counts support this clonotype. What it binds is unknown. The length of the CDR3 is 10 residues. Looked up from germline, CDR1 is LNHDA and CDR2 is SQIVND (reference sequence). Trimming pared 7 bases from V and 3 bases from J, leaving 1 base between. RNA transcripts provided the template for amplifying TCR beta CDR3 regions. The workflow started with a first-round RT-PCR run with HTBI primers and then moved on to a second-round multiplex PCR. TCRdb fed the multiplex PCR reads into MiXCR, producing one record per CDR3 protein. Among 1 million to 1.3 million distinct CDR3 sequences listed, about 35% were seen once.

The rearrangement uses TRBV19 and TRBJ1-5; no definite D call. The TCR originated in an adult man with Graves' hyperthyroidism. Sequenced input: peripheral blood or thyroid tissue (not recorded which). CDR3 loop: CASNNQPQHF. In nucleotides, the CDR3 is TGTGCCAGTAACAATCAGCCCCAGCATTTT.